Sequencing of this T cell receptor (beta chain) was carried out in a study of blood T cell repertoires in COVID-19. Across the study: Sites in the United States, Italy and Spain provided acute and convalescent COVID-19 samples. In each case, the material was cDNA or gDNA derived from T cells, B-cell-depleted T cells, or PBMCs.

In the original analysis: How many nucleated cells were present was estimated from reference gene primer amplification. The table came from immunoSEQ multiplex PCR; TCRdb's copy has only in-frame clones and leaves some out. V, J and clone size are taken as reported in that table, and D and trimming were inferred from the DNA itself. In the table there are roughly 60,000 clones, 86% of which are singletons. CDR3 length equals 15 residues. V was clipped by 1 base and J by 8 bases, with 14 bases between them. Germline CDR1 is LGHDT and CDR2 is YNNKEL (reference sequence). The chain couples TRBV3-1 (or the pseudogene TRBV3-2) to TRBJ1-4; a weak D match, TRBD1 (6 bases). The TCR originated in a man aged 40-55 years with acute or convalescent COVID-19. What was sequenced was peripheral blood. CDR3 coding DNA: TGTGCCAGCAGCCAAGGGGGGACACGGGTCGAAAAACTGTTTTTT. This sequence encodes CASSQGGTRVEKLFF.